The next 17 T cell receptor beta chains were all read from a single sample in a study of T cells in narcolepsy. Method: immunoSEQ multiplex PCR; TCRdb's copy keeps in-frame clones and lacks some. The sample contains 30,000 to 35,000 clones, roughly nine tenths of which appear only once. The source material was CD45RA- memory CD4+ T cells from PBMCs. The source is a human donor with narcolepsy.

The chain links TRBV30 to TRBJ2-2, with D perhaps TRBD1 (5 bases). The CDR3 is made up of 13 amino acids. Germline V lookup: CDR1 GTSNPN, CDR2 SVGIG (reference sequence). V was shortened by 0 bases and J by 7 bases, with 9 bases between the two germline ends. As DNA, the CDR3 is TGTGCCTGGAGTGTAAGGGGAAGCGGGGAGCTGTTTTTT. Translating it yields CAWSVRGSGELFF.

The chain carries TRBV7-8 and TRBJ1-2, with TRBD1 identical over 8 bases. CDR1 SGHVS and CDR2 FQNEAQ come from the germline V gene. V dropped 1 base and J dropped 5; count of bases not matched to a gene: 3. The CDR3 totals 14 residues. CDR3 in DNA: TGTGCCAGCAGCTTAGAGACAGGGGTTTATGGCTACACCTTC. Translating it yields CASSLETGVYGYTF. The entire variable domain, with the rest obtained from reference TRBV7-8 and TRBJ1-2, is as follows: GAGVSQSPRYKVAKRGQDVALRCDPISGHVSLFWYQQALGQGPEFLTYFQNEAQLDKSGLPSDRFFAERPEGSVSTLKIQRTQQEDSAVYLCASSLETGVYGYTFGSGTRLTVV.

In this sample, this clone turned up a few times. The chain couples TRBV4-3 to TRBJ1-2; no definite D call. The CDR3 covers 12 residues. Germline V lookup: CDR1 LGHNA, CDR2 YSLEER. The V and J ends lost 3 bases and 7 bases respectively, with 9 bases between them. In DNA form, the CDR3 reads TGCGCCAGCAGCCATCCCGGTTTTGGCTACACCTTC. This codes for CASSHPGFGYTF.

The rearrangement uses TRBV5-1 and TRBJ1-1; TRBD1 aligns across 10 bases. The CDR3 loop spans 15 amino acids. Germline loops: CDR1 SGHRS, CDR2 YFSETQ. V trimming: 0 bases; J trimming: 12 bases; junction bases outside the gene matches: 11. CDR3 DNA sequence: TGCGCCAGCAGCTTGGGAGGACAGGGGGACCCGGGGACTTTCTTT. Translation gives CASSLGGQGDPGTFF.

The rearrangement uses TRBV6-6 and TRBJ1-1, with D maybe TRBD1 (5 bases). The CDR3 covers 14 residues. CDR1 is MNHNY and CDR2 is SVGAGI in the germline V gene (reference sequence). V was pared by 2 bases and J by 1 base, with 8 bases between. CDR3 region: CASSYLGGNTEAFF. In DNA, the CDR3 is TGTGCCAGCAGTTACCTCGGGGGGAACACTGAAGCTTTCTTT.

The chain recombines TRBV4-3 with TRBJ1-2; 7 positions match TRBD1. Losses at the gene ends were 0 bases for V and 5 bases for J; bases not matched to a gene: 9. CDR1 is LGHNA, CDR2 YSLEER, per germline. The CDR3 loop spans 16 amino acids. CDR3 loop: CASSQDMSGTAYGYTF. The CDR3 DNA is TGCGCCAGCAGCCAAGATATGTCCGGGACAGCATATGGCTACACCTTC.

V gene TRBV28 combines with J gene TRBJ2-2; 10 bases are a match to TRBD1. CDR3 length: 18 amino acids. V dropped 4 bases and J dropped 0; count of bases not matched to a gene: 8. Germline V gene lookup returns CDR1 MDHEN and CDR2 SYDVKM. Here the CDR3 DNA reads TGTGCCAGCAGTTCGGACAGGGGGTATTCCTCGAACACCGGGGAGCTGTTTTTT. Translated: CASSSDRGYSSNTGELFF.

The rearrangement uses TRBV5-6 and TRBJ2-7, with 10 bases fitting TRBD2. The CDR3 runs to 17 residues. Germline V lookup: CDR1 SGHDT, CDR2 YYEEEE. V gave up 0 bases and J gave up 4 bases; unmatched junction bases: 10. CDR3 bases: TGTGCCAGCAGCTTGGAACTAGCGGGATTCCTGGGGTACGAGCAGTACTTC. Its protein product is CASSLELAGFLGYEQYF.

The chain joins TRBV6-1 to TRBJ2-1; 9 bases match TRBD1. Germline assignment: CDR1 MNHNS and CDR2 SASEGT. The CDR3 is 15 amino acids. V lost 6 bases to trimming and J lost 5 bases; unmatched junction nucleotides: 8. CDR3 nucleotide sequence: TGTGCCAGCAGCTCCGGGACAGGGCTCGACAATGAGCAGTTCTTC. As protein: CASSSGTGLDNEQFF.

The chain is built from TRBV7-8 and TRBJ1-4; D remains ambiguous. CDR1 and CDR2 (germline): SGHVS, FQNEAQ. This CDR3 region has 14 residues. The V gene lost 2 bases and the J gene lost 7 bases, with 11 bases spanning the gap. In DNA, the CDR3 is TGTGCCAGCAGCTTAAGATCGGTGGGTGAAAAACTGTTTTTT. Translating gives CASSLRSVGEKLFF.

The rearrangement uses TRBV5-4 and TRBJ1-2, with TRBD1 matching 8 bases. The germline CDR1 and CDR2 sequences are SGHNT and YYREEE (reference sequence). The CDR3 consists of 12 residues. The ends lost 4 bases at V and 10 bases at J; junction bases unmatched: 6. CDR3 residues: CASSTGQGVYTF. In DNA form, the CDR3 reads TGTGCCAGCAGCACCGGACAGGGAGTCTACACCTTC.

This clone was seen only a few times. The V and J genes are TRBV15 and TRBJ2-3; 7 nucleotides line up with TRBD1. V shed 2 bases and J 5 bases; nucleotides not matched to a gene: 13. CDR3 size: 17 residues. Per the germline V gene, CDR1 is LNHNV and CDR2 is YYDKDF (reference sequence). Here the CDR3 reads CATSRPADRAHEDTQYF. The CDR3 DNA sequence: TGTGCCACCAGCAGACCTGCTGACAGGGCTCATGAAGATACGCAGTATTTT.

The rearrangement links TRBV6-1 to TRBJ2-1; D perhaps matches TRBD2 (6 bases). Trimming removed 5 bases at V and 9 bases at J, with 20 bases between. This CDR3 contains 15 residues. Per germline, CDR1 MNHNS and CDR2 SASEGT. CDR3 loop: CASSSQALGGGEQFF. CDR3 DNA sequence: TGTGCCAGCAGTTCTCAGGCCCTCGGGGGTGGTGAGCAGTTCTTC.

The chain has TRBV5-5 and TRBJ1-1; D uncertain. This CDR3 is built from 15 residues. V lost 2 bases and J 1 base, leaving 12 bases between the germline ends. Germline V gene lookup returns CDR1 SGHKS and CDR2 YYEKEE (reference sequence). CDR3 sequence (DNA): TGTGCCAGCAGCTTCATTTCATCCGCGAACACTGAAGCTTTCTTT. This encodes CASSFISSANTEAFF.

The CDR3 here is CASSTRTGPPYEQYF. DNA of the CDR3: TGTGCCAGCAGCACTCGGACAGGACCTCCCTACGAGCAGTACTTC. J is TRBJ2-7 and V is TRBV7-2, with 7 bases fitting TRBD1. This CDR3 region has 15 residues. J lost 2 bases, V lost 5 bases, and 9 bases had no gene match. Germline assignment: CDR1 SGHTA and CDR2 FQGNSA.

This clone was picked up one time. V and J are TRBV6-5 and TRBJ1-6; D possibly corresponds to TRBD1 (6 bases). Germline CDR1 and CDR2: MNHEY and SVGAGI. Trimming took off 5 bases at V and 7 bases at J, with 9 bases between the two ends. The CDR3 is made up of 13 amino acids. The CDR3 sequence: CASSRTVNSPLHF. In DNA form, the CDR3 reads TGTGCCAGCAGTCGGACAGTGAATTCACCCCTCCACTTT.

The J gene is TRBJ1-1, the V gene TRBV9; 8 nucleotides align to TRBD1. The CDR3 contains 16 residues. CDR1 SGDLS and CDR2 YYNGEE come from the germline V gene. V lost 4 bases and J lost 5; bases outside the gene matches: 13. As DNA, the CDR3 is TGTGCCAGCAGCCCCCTTACCGGACAGGGCGTAACTGAAGCTTTCTTT. It is translated as CASSPLTGQGVTEAFF.